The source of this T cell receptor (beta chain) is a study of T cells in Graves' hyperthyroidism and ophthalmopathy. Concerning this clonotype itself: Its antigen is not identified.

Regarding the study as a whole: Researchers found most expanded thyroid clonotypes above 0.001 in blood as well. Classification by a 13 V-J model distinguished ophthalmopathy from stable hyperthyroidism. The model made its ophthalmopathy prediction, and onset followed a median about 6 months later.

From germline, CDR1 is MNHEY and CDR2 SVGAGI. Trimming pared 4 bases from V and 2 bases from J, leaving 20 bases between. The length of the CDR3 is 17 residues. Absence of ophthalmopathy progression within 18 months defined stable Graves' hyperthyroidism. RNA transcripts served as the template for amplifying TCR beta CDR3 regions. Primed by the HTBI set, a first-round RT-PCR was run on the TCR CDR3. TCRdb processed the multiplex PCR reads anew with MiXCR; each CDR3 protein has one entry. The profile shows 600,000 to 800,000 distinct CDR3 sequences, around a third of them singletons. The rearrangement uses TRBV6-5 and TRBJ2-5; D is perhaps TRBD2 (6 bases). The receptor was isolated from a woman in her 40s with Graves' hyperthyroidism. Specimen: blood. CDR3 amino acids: CASSSRLSRAGQETQYF. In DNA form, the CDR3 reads TGTGCCAGCAGTTCCCGGTTGTCAAGGGCGGGACAAGAGACCCAGTACTTC.